The clone carrying this T cell receptor (beta chain) was seen more than once but under ten times. For TCR, cDNA came from 5'RACE template switching, which added a universal primer site and UMIs. TCRdb itself ran the 5' RACE reads through MiXCR, one entry per CDR3 protein. The table has more than 45,000 distinct CDR3 sequences, around 6.1% seen once. This entry is derived from a study of T cells after yellow fever vaccination. Per the germline V gene, CDR1 is MNHEY and CDR2 is SMNVEV (reference sequence). V lost 1 base to trimming and J lost 0 bases, with 10 bases between them. This CDR3 contains 16 residues.

The starting material was PBMCs, either bulk or a sorted T-cell subset (CD4+, CD8+, memory, or dextramer-sorted; not recorded which), obtained on the day of the yellow fever booster vaccination. The V and J genes are TRBV27 and TRBJ2-1; no clear D gene. The sequence derives from a man between 18 and 29 years old who received the YFV17D yellow fever vaccine. The CDR3 region is CASSLLGKSSYNEQFF. The CDR3 DNA reads as TGTGCCAGCAGTTTATTGGGGAAAAGCTCCTACAATGAGCAGTTCTTC.